The next 2 T cell receptor beta chains were all read from a single sample in a study of cytotoxic CD8 clonotypes in ibrutinib-treated CLL. Generated by immunoSEQ multiplex PCR, the TCRdb table keeps only in-frame clones and is missing some. Here the sample spans about 14,000 clones, roughly two thirds being singletons. The input for sequencing was PBMCs, taken before ibrutinib treatment. All receptors come from a human donor with chronic lymphocytic leukemia.

The rearrangement uses TRBV10-2 and TRBJ2-1; 9 bases match TRBD2. J lost 5 bases, V lost 5 bases, and 4 bases had no gene match. Germline V gives CDR1 WSHSY, CDR2 SAAADI. The CDR3 covers 14 residues. The CDR3 protein is CASSPSGNHNEQFF. The CDR3 bases are TGCGCCAGCAGTCCTAGCGGGAACCACAATGAGCAGTTCTTC.

The chain employs TRBV21-1 and TRBJ2-5; the table's TRBD1 call for D was not verified on the DNA. TRBV21-1 is listed as a pseudogene. This CDR3 is 16 amino acids long. Here the CDR3 reads CASSNGTATAQETQYF. DNA for the CDR3: TGTGCCAGCAGCAACGGGACAGCTACTGCGCAAGAGACCCAGTACTTC.